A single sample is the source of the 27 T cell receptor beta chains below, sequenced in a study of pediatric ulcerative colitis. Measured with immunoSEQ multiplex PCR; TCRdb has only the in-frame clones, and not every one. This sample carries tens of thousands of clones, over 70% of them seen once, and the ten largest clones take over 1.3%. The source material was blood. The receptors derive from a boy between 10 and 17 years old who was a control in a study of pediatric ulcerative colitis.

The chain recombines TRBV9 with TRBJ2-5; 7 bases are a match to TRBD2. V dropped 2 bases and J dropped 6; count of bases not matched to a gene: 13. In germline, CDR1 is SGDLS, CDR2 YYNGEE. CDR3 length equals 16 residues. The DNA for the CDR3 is TGTGCCAGCAGCGTCGTCCCTAGCGGTTCCCCTAAGACCCAGTACTTC. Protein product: CASSVVPSGSPKTQYF. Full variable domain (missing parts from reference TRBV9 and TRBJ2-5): DSGVTQTPKHLITATGQRVTLRCSPRSGDLSVYWYQQSLDQGLQFLIQYYNGEERAKGNILERFSAQQFPDLHSELNLSSLELGDSALYFCASSVVPSGSPKTQYFGPGTRLLVL.

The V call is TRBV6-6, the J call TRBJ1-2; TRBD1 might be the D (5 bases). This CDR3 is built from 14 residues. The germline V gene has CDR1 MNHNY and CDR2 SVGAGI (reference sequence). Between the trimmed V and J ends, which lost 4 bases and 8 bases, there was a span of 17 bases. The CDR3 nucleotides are TGTGCCAGCAGTTTGACCGGGACGCGTGGCGGCTACACCTTC. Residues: CASSLTGTRGGYTF.

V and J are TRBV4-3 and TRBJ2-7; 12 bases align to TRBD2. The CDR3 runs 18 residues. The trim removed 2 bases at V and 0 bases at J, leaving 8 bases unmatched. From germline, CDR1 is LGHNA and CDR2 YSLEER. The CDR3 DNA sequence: TGCGCCAGCAGCCAACGACTAGCGGGGGTTCACAGCTCCTACGAGCAGTACTTC. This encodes CASSQRLAGVHSSYEQYF.

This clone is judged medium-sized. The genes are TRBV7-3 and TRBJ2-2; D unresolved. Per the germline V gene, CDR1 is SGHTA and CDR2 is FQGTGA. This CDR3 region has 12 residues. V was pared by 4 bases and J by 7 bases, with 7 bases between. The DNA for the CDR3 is TGTGCCAGCAGCTACGTCCTCGGGGAGCTGTTTTTT. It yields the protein CASSYVLGELFF.

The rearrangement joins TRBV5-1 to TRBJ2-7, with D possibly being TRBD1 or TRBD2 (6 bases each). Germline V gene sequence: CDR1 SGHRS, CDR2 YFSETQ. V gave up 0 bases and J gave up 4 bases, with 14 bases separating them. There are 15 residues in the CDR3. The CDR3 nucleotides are TGCGCCAGCAGCTTGGTACCAGGGGAGGTTTACGAGCAGTACTTC. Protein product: CASSLVPGEVYEQYF.

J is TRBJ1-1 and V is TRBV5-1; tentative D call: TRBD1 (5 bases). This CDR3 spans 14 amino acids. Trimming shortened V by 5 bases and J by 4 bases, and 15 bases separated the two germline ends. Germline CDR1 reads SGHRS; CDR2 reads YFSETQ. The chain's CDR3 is CASRFRVQATEAFF. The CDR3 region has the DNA TGCGCCAGCAGGTTCAGGGTCCAGGCCACTGAAGCTTTCTTT.

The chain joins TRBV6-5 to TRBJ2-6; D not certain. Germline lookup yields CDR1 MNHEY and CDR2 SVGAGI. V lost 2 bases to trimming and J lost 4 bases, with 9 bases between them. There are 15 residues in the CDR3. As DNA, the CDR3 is TGTGCCAGCAGTTACGAGGCAAGCGGGGCCAACGTCCTGACTTTC. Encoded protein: CASSYEASGANVLTF.

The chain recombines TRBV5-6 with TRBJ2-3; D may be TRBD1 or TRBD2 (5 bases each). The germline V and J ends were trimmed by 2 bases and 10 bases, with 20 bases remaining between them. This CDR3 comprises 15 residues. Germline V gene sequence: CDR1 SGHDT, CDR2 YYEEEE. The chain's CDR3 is CASSLGMARGEAQYF. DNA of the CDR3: TGTGCCAGCAGCTTAGGCATGGCCCGGGGCGAGGCGCAGTATTTT.

CDR3 DNA sequence: TGTGCCAGCAGTGAATCGACAGGGACAAATCAGCCCCAGCATTTT. This encodes CASSESTGTNQPQHF. The chain employs TRBV2 and TRBJ1-5, with 7 bases that match TRBD1. Germline CDR1 and CDR2: SNHLY and FYNNEI. The CDR3 extends over 15 amino acids. The ends lost 2 bases at V and 4 bases at J; junction bases unmatched: 5.

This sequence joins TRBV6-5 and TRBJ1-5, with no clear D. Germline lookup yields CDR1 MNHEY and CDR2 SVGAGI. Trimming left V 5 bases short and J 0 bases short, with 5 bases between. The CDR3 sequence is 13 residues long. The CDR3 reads CASSEYSNQPQHF. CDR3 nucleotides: TGTGCCAGCAGTGAGTATAGCAATCAGCCCCAGCATTTT.

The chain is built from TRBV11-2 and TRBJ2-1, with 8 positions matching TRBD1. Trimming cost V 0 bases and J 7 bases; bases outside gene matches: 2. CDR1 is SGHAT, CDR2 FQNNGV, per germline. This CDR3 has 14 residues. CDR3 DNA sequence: TGTGCCAGCAGCTTAGACTGGACAGGGAATGAGCAGTTCTTC. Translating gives CASSLDWTGNEQFF.

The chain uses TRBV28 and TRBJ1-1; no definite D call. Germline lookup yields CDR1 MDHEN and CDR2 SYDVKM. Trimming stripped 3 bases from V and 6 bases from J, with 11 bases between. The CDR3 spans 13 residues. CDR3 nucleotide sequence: TGTGCCAGCAGTTTGGGAGGTATGTCTGAAGCTTTCTTT. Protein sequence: CASSLGGMSEAFF.

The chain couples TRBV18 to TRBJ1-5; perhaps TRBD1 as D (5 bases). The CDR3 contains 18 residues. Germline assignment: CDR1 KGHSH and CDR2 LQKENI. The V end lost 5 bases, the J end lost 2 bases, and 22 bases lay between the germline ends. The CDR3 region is CASSFTPGLPGGNQPQHF. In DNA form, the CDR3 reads TGTGCCAGCTCATTCACTCCCGGCTTACCGGGGGGCAATCAGCCCCAGCATTTT.

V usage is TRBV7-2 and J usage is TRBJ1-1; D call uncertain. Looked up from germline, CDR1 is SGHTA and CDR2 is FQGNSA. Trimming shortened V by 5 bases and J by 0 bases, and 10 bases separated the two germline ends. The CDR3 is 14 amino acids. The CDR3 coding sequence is TGTGCCAGCAGCCCCGGACGGGTGAACACTGAAGCTTTCTTT. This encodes CASSPGRVNTEAFF.

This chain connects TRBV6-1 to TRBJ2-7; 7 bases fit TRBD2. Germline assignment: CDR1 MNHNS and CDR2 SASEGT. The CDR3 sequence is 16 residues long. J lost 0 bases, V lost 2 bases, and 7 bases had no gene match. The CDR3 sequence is CASSENGLGASYEQYF. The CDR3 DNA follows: TGTGCCAGCAGTGAAAACGGACTAGGGGCCTCCTACGAGCAGTACTTC.

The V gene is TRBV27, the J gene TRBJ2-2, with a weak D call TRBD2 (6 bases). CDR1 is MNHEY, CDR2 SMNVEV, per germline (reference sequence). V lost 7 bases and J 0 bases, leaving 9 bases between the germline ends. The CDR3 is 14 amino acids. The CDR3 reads CASKGTSNTGELFF. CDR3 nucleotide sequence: TGTGCCAGCAAAGGGACTTCGAACACCGGGGAGCTGTTTTTT.

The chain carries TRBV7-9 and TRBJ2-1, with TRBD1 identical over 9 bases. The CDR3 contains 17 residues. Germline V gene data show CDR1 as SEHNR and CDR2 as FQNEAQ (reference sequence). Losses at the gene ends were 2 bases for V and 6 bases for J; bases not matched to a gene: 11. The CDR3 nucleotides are TGTGCCAGCAGCTTACGACAGGGACAGGGTAAAATCAATGAGCAGTTCTTC. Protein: CASSLRQGQGKINEQFF.

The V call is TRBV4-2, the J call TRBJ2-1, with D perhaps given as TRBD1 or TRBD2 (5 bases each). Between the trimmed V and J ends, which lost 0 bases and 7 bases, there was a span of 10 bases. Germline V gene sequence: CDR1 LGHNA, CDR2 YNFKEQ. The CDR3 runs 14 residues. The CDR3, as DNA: TGTGCCAGCAGCCAAGATCAAGAGGGGAATGAGCAGTTCTTC. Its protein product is CASSQDQEGNEQFF.

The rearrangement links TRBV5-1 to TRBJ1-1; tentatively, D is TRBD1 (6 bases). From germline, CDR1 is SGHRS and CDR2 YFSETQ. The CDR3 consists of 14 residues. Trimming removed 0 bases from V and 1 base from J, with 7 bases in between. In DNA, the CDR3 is TGCGCCAGCAGCTTGGTAGGGGGGAACACTGAAGCTTTCTTT. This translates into CASSLVGGNTEAFF.

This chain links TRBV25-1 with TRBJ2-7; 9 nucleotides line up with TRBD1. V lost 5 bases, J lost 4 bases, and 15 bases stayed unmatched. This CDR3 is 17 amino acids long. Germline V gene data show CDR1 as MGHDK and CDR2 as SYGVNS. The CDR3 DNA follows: TGTGCCAGCAGTAAGCCCTCCGAGACAGGGGGTCGGTACGAGCAGTACTTC. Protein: CASSKPSETGGRYEQYF.

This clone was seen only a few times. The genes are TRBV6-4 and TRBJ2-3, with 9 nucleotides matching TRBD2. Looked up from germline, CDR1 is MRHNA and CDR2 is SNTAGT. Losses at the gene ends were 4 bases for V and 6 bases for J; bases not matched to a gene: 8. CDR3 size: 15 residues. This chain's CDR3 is CASSAGGGAADTQYF. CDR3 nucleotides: TGTGCCAGCAGTGCCGGCGGGGGGGCAGCGGATACGCAGTATTTT.

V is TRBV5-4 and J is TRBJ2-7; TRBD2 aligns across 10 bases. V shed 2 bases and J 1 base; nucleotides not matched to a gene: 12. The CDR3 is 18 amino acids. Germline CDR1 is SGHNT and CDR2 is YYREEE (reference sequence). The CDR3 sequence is CASSFWSGRARVSYEQYF. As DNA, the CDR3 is TGTGCCAGCAGCTTTTGGAGCGGGAGGGCAAGAGTATCCTACGAGCAGTACTTC.

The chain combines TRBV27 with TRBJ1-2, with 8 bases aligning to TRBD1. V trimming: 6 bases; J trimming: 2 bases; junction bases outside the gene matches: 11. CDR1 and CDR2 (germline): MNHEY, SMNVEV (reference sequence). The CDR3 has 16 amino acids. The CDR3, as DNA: TGTGCCAGCAGCTCTTACCTGACAGGGGAGAACTATGGCTACACCTTC. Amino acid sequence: CASSSYLTGENYGYTF.

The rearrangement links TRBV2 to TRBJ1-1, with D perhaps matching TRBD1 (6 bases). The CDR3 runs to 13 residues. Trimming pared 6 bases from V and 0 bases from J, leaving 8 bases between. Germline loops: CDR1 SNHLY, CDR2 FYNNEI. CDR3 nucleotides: TGTGCCAGCAGAAGGGGGATGAACACTGAAGCTTTCTTT. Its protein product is CASRRGMNTEAFF.

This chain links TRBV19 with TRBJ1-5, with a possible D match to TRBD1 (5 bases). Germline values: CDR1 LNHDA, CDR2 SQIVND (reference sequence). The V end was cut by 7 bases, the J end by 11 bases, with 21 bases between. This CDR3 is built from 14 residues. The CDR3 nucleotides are TGTGCCAGTACCAAAGACAGCTACGATGGGGCCCAGCATTTT. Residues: CASTKDSYDGAQHF.

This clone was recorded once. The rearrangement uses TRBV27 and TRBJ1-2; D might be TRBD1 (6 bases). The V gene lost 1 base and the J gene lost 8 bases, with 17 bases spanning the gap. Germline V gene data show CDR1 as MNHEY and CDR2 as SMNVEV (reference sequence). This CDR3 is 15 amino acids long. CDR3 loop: CASSLLADSRGGYTF. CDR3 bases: TGTGCCAGCAGTTTATTAGCGGACAGCCGGGGGGGCTACACCTTC.

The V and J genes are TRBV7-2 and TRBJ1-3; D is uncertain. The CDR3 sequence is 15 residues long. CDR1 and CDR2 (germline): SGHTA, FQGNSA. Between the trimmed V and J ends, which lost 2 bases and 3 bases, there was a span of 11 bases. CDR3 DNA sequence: TGTGCCAGCAGCTTATACGGGGAAAATGGAAACACCATATATTTT. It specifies CASSLYGENGNTIYF.